Listed below are T cell receptor beta chains from one sample, sequenced in a study of cytomegalovirus exposure and HLA in healthy donors. Repertoires were generated with immunoSEQ multiplex PCR, while TCRdb's copy carries only in-frame clones and drops some. The data show around 130,000 clones, roughly three quarters seen once. The specimen was PBMCs. All receptors derive from a woman in her 40s in good health and CMV-seronegative. CDR3s include the opening cysteine and the closing phenylalanine or tryptophan. Fields, in order: clone size, D gene, V gene, J gene, CDR3 DNA, CDR3 protein. D genes are given only for firm matches. Clone sizes are given selectively: once, few, many, or a class where the clone is expanded.

.	TRBD1	TRBV10-1	TRBJ2-3	TGCGCCAGCAGTGTTACCTTCTCCGACAGGGGGCCCACAGATACGCAGTATTTT	CASSVTFSDRGPTDTQYF
.	TRBD1	TRBV2	TRBJ2-2	TGTGCCAGCGGGAGGACAGGGGGACTTTCCGGGGAGCTGTTTTTT	CASGRTGGLSGELFF
.	.	TRBV6-5	TRBJ1-2	TGTGCCAGCAGTTATGTTGGGGGCGCCTATGGCTACACCTTC	CASSYVGGAYGYTF
.	TRBD1	TRBV2	TRBJ1-4	TGTGCCAGCAGTGGTAGGGACAGGGGATCCGAAAAACTGTTTTTT	CASSGRDRGSEKLFF
.	TRBD2	TRBV5-4	TRBJ2-1	TGTGCCAGCAGCCCGGGAGGAGGGAGTGAGCAGTTCTTC	CASSPGGGSEQFF
.	TRBD1	TRBV19	TRBJ2-1	TGTGCCAGCCGGACAGGGGGAATGTACAATGAGCAGTTCTTC	CASRTGGMYNEQFF
once	.	TRBV28	TRBJ2-4	TGTGCCAGCAGGGGAAGGGCTCTAGCGGCGGACAGTCAGTACTTC	CASRGRALAADSQYF
.	TRBD2	TRBV29-1	TRBJ2-3	TGCAGCGTTGAAGGGTTAGCGGGAGGCAATACAGATACGCAGTATTTT	CSVEGLAGGNTDTQYF
.	.	TRBV28	TRBJ2-3	TGTGCCACTACGACCGGGGATACGCAGTATTTT	CATTTGDTQYF
.	TRBD2	TRBV5-1	TRBJ2-5	TGCGCCAGCAGCTTGATCCCAGCGGGAATTGGAGAGACCCAGTACTTC	CASSLIPAGIGETQYF
.	.	TRBV28	TRBJ1-1	TGTGCCAGCAGCCAACGGGGTCCACCGAACACTGAAGCTTTCTTT	CASSQRGPPNTEAFF
.	.	TRBV2	TRBJ2-7	TGTGCCAGGAAGCCGGAAAGATGGCGACCGTGCCGGCAAAGGGGCTACGAGCAGTACTTC	CARKPERWRPCRQRGYEQYF
.	.	TRBV9	TRBJ2-1	TGTGCCAGCAGCGTAGTTGGGGCGGGGTACAATGAGCAGTTCTTC	CASSVVGAGYNEQFF
.	TRBD2	TRBV19	TRBJ2-3	TGTGCCAGTGCCCCCGGGGGGGGGCTGCCAGATACGCAGTATTTT	CASAPGGGLPDTQYF
.	.	TRBV20-1	TRBJ1-1	TGCAGTGCTAGGTCCACAGGGAGCGCTTTCTTT	CSARSTGSAFF
.	TRBD2	TRBV18	TRBJ2-2	TGTGCCAGCTCACCAGGCCAAGCGGGAGTAGACTCGAACACCGGGGAGCTGTTTTTT	CASSPGQAGVDSNTGELFF
.	TRBD1	TRBV5-1	TRBJ1-3	TGCGCCAGCAGTAAAGGACAGGAGGCTGGAAACACCATATATTTT	CASSKGQEAGNTIYF
.	TRBD2	TRBV5-1	TRBJ2-3	TGCGCCAGCAGTTTTAGCGGGGGTGTAGATACGCAGTATTTT	CASSFSGGVDTQYF
once	TRBD1	TRBV10-3	TRBJ2-7	TGTGCCATCAGGGATGACAGGGGGTTAGCCTACGAGCAGTACTTC	CAIRDDRGLAYEQYF
.	.	TRBV19	TRBJ1-3	TGTGCCAGTAGTATTACAGGCAACTCTGGAAACACCATATATTTT	CASSITGNSGNTIYF
.	TRBD2	TRBV27	TRBJ2-1	TGTGCCAGCAGTTCGAGACTAGCGGGAGGCCGGGGCAATGAGCAGTTCTTC	CASSSRLAGGRGNEQFF
.	TRBD2	TRBV10-3	TRBJ2-3	TGTGCCATCAACGGGCCGCATGAGCAACTAGCGACTGGCACAGATACGCAGTATTTT	CAINGPHEQLATGTDTQYF
.	.	TRBV21-1	TRBJ2-1	TGTGCCAGCAGCCCCGGACTAGCGGGCCGTTACAATGAGCAGTTCTTC	CASSPGLAGRYNEQFF
.	TRBD2	TRBV6-5	TRBJ2-7	TGTGCCAGCAGTGTACGGACTAGCGGAGCTTACGAGCAGTACTTC	CASSVRTSGAYEQYF
.	TRBD2	TRBV27	TRBJ2-7	TGTGCCAGCAGGGACTCTCTTGGACTAGTGCATGAGCAGTACTTC	CASRDSLGLVHEQYF
.	.	TRBV6-5	TRBJ2-3	TGTGCCAGCACCCTACAGGGTAGCACAGATACGCAGTATTTT	CASTLQGSTDTQYF
.	TRBD1	TRBV2	TRBJ1-5	TGTGCCAGCAGTGATGGACAGGGACGCAATCAGCCCCAGCATTTT	CASSDGQGRNQPQHF
.	.	TRBV6-1	TRBJ1-2	TGTGCCAGCTATGAGGGCGTCAGGGGCTATGGCTACACCTTC	CASYEGVRGYGYTF
.	TRBD2	TRBV5-1	TRBJ2-7	TGCGCCAGCAGCCTCACTAGCGGGTTCAGCAGTGGGAACGAGCAGTACTTC	CASSLTSGFSSGNEQYF
.	.	TRBV5-1	TRBJ2-5	TGCGCCAGCAGCTTTGACTGGGGACACGGGGACCAGTACTTC	CASSFDWGHGDQYF
.	TRBD2	TRBV5-1	TRBJ2-1	TGCGCCAGCACTCTCTCTAGCGGGGGGCTCTACAATGAGCAGTTCTTC	CASTLSSGGLYNEQFF
few	.	TRBV7-8	TRBJ1-5	TGTGCCAGCAGCTTAGGGGGCTGGCAGCCCCAGCATTTT	CASSLGGWQPQHF
.	.	TRBV28	TRBJ2-5	TGTGCCAGCAGTCTAGGGACACCAGAGACCCAGTACTTC	CASSLGTPETQYF
.	.	TRBV4-1	TRBJ1-1	TGCGCCAGCAGCCAAGAACTTCAGGTGGCGGGGACTGAAGCTTTCTTT	CASSQELQVAGTEAFF
few	TRBD1	TRBV6-5	TRBJ2-7	TGTGCCAGCAGTGTCTACAGGGGCGACGAGCAGTACTTC	CASSVYRGDEQYF
.	.	TRBV6-1	TRBJ1-2	TGTGCCAGCAGTGAAGCGCTTGGGGGCTTTGGCTACACCTTC	CASSEALGGFGYTF
.	TRBD1	TRBV18	TRBJ2-1	TGTGCCAGCTCACCAGTACAGGGGGGCGAAGGTGAGCAGTTCTTC	CASSPVQGGEGEQFF
.	TRBD2	TRBV5-1	TRBJ2-7	TGCGCCAGCAGCCCAGGACTAGCGGGGGGCGAACCCTACGAGCAGTACTTC	CASSPGLAGGEPYEQYF
once	TRBD1	TRBV2	TRBJ1-5	TGTGCCAGCCGGGGACAGGGGGATCAGCCCCAGCATTTT	CASRGQGDQPQHF
.	.	TRBV27	TRBJ1-6	TGTGCCAGCAGTTTAACCACAGGGTATAATTCACCCCTCCACTTT	CASSLTTGYNSPLHF
.	.	TRBV27	TRBJ2-2	TGTGCCAGCCGCGAGGGAATAGGAACCGGGGAGCTGTTTTTT	CASREGIGTGELFF
.	.	TRBV7-6	TRBJ2-2	TGTGCCAGCAGCTCCGACACCTCGAACACCGGGGAGCTGTTTTTT	CASSSDTSNTGELFF
.	TRBD1	TRBV6-5	TRBJ1-1	TGTGCCAGCAGTTTCCAGGGGGCAGCTGAAGCTTTCTTT	CASSFQGAAEAFF
few	TRBD2	TRBV25-1	TRBJ2-1	TGTGCCAGCAGTGATTGGACTAGCGGGAGCCCCTACAATGAGCAGTTCTTC	CASSDWTSGSPYNEQFF
.	TRBD1	TRBV6-5	TRBJ1-2	TGTGCCAGCAGGCAGGGGGCGGGGGGCTACACCTTC	CASRQGAGGYTF
once	.	TRBV7-2	TRBJ1-5	TGTGCCAGCAGCTTAGTACAGATGGGCCAGCCCCAGCATTTT	CASSLVQMGQPQHF